Below are 21 T cell receptor beta chains sequenced from a single sample in a study of Ad26.COV2.S vaccination and SARS-CoV-2 variants. Measured with immunoSEQ multiplex PCR; TCRdb has only the in-frame clones, and not every one. The sample carries about 480,000 clones, 87% recorded once. The treatment: 19 received Ad26.COV2.S at low or high dose, single or two shots; roughly 5 received placebo; per-sample allocation not given. At day 63 after the first vaccine or placebo injection, samples were drawn. Here the sequenced sample was peripheral blood, taken in a trial of Ad26.COV2.S vaccine versus placebo. These receptors originate from a person between 18 and 65 years old who received the Ad26.COV2.S COVID-19 vaccine or a placebo.

The gene calls are TRBV3-1 (or the pseudogene TRBV3-2) and TRBJ2-1, with 8 positions matching TRBD1. CDR3 length: 13 amino acids. V dropped 3 bases and J dropped 12; count of bases not matched to a gene: 7. The germline V gene has CDR1 LGHDT and CDR2 YNNKEL (reference sequence). CDR3 in DNA: TGTGCCAGCAGCCAGGACAGGGCGTCTGGGCAGTTCTTC. Protein product: CASSQDRASGQFF.

This chain links TRBV28 with TRBJ2-7; D perhaps matches TRBD2 (5 bases). CDR1 and CDR2 from the germline V gene are MDHEN and SYDVKM. This CDR3 spans 17 amino acids. Trimming cost V 5 bases and J 1 base, with 21 bases left between them. The CDR3 DNA follows: TGTGCCAGCAGTCCCCAGATACTCCGCAGACTATCCTACGAGCAGTACTTC. It codes for CASSPQILRRLSYEQYF. The full variable domain, in which reference TRBV28 and TRBJ2-7 provide the parts outside the CDR3, is DVKVTQSSRYLVKRTGEKVFLECVQDMDHENMFWYRQDPGLGLRLIYFSYDVKMKEKGDIPEGYSVSREKKERFSLILESASTNQTSMYLCASSPQILRRLSYEQYFGPGTRLTVT.

The chain recombines TRBV30 with TRBJ1-3; D is ambiguous. This CDR3 has 14 residues. V shed 0 bases and J shed 2 bases, with 8 bases lying between them. Germline CDR1 GTSNPN, CDR2 SVGIG (reference sequence). CDR3 bases: TGTGCCTGGAGTGTACTGGCAGCTGGAAACACCATATATTTT. Residues: CAWSVLAAGNTIYF.

Worth noting for this clone: Distinct nucleotide sequences in the sample also encode this CDR3. The rearrangement links TRBV18 to TRBJ2-7, with TRBD1 matching 7 bases. V shed 3 bases and J 4 bases; nucleotides not matched to a gene: 3. From germline, CDR1 is KGHSH and CDR2 LQKENI. The CDR3 sequence is 13 residues long. CDR3 loop: CASSPGTAYEQYF. CDR3 bases: TGTGCCAGCTCACCCGGGACAGCGTACGAGCAGTACTTC.

This chain connects TRBV10-3 to TRBJ2-3; D unresolved. Trimming stripped 8 bases from V and 0 bases from J, with 21 bases between. This CDR3 region has 17 residues. Germline-derived CDR1 and CDR2 are ENHRY and SYGVKD. The CDR3 DNA reads TGTGCCATCGGAGACCGGAGTCGCGACGCAAGCACAGATACGCAGTATTTT. It encodes CAIGDRSRDASTDTQYF.

The chain combines TRBV6-5 with TRBJ1-1, with TRBD1 matching 10 bases. Germline V CDR1 and CDR2: MNHEY, SVGAGI. The CDR3 consists of 10 residues. The J segment lost 12 bases and the V segment lost 8 bases, leaving 3 bases of the junction unmatched. The CDR3: CASGQGGSFF. Written as DNA, the CDR3 is TGTGCCAGCGGACAGGGGGGGTCTTTCTTT.

The chain carries TRBV30 and TRBJ1-1; D is undetermined. Trimming removed 2 bases from V and 9 bases from J, with 13 bases in between. This CDR3 region has 12 residues. Per the germline V gene, CDR1 is GTSNPN and CDR2 is SVGIG (reference sequence). Here the CDR3 reads CAWSYYTHQAFF. Written as DNA, the CDR3 is TGTGCCTGGAGTTATTACACCCATCAAGCTTTCTTT.

The chain joins TRBV5-6 to TRBJ2-7; D perhaps matches TRBD1 (6 bases). Trimming took off 0 bases at V and 3 bases at J, with 7 bases between the two ends. Germline loops: CDR1 SGHDT, CDR2 YYEEEE. The CDR3 extends over 13 amino acids. CDR3 in DNA: TGTGCCAGCAGCTTGGGACAGGTCTACGAGCAGTACTTC. Protein: CASSLGQVYEQYF.

This chain connects TRBV24-1 to TRBJ1-5; weak D call: TRBD1 (6 bases). The CDR3 length is 13 residues. The germline V gene has CDR1 KGHDR and CDR2 SFDVKD. V lost 9 bases and J lost 5, with 13 bases in between. For the CDR3, the DNA is TGTGCCACCGCGGGCAGGGGCGATCAGCCCCAGCATTTT. Translated, it gives CATAGRGDQPQHF.

The J gene is TRBJ1-2, the V gene TRBV5-6, with 9 bases fitting TRBD1. Losses at the gene ends were 4 bases for V and 5 bases for J; bases not matched to a gene: 15. Germline loops: CDR1 SGHDT, CDR2 YYEEEE. CDR3 size: 17 residues. This CDR3 is CASSPQGGQGFVYGYTF. CDR3 coding DNA: TGTGCCAGCAGCCCCCAGGGGGGACAGGGATTCGTTTATGGCTACACCTTC.

The J gene is TRBJ1-1, the V gene TRBV19; D call uncertain. The CDR3 spans 14 residues. Germline-derived CDR1 and CDR2 are LNHDA and SQIVND (reference sequence). V was pared by 6 bases and J by 1 base, with 12 bases between. The CDR3 loop is CASRDLGGNTEAFF. CDR3 nucleotides: TGTGCCAGTAGGGACTTGGGCGGGAACACTGAAGCTTTCTTT.

The chain links TRBV5-1 to TRBJ2-5, with D maybe TRBD1 (5 bases). The J call may not be correct, given that the DNA end is closer to TRBJ2-7. CDR3 length: 14 residues. Per germline, CDR1 SGHRS and CDR2 YFSETQ. Written as DNA, the CDR3 is TGCGCCAGCAGGCTGACAGCTACAGGAACCGAGCAGTACTTC. It specifies CASRLTATGTEQYF.

The genes are TRBV6-5 and TRBJ1-2; TRBD1 matches 7 bases. This CDR3 has 15 residues. V lost 0 bases, J lost 7 bases, and 8 bases stayed unmatched. Germline V gene data show CDR1 as MNHEY and CDR2 as SVGAGI. The CDR3 region has the DNA TGTGCCAGCAGTTACTCGGGAGGGGGCGCTTTTGGCTACACCTTC. This gives the protein CASSYSGGGAFGYTF.

The rearrangement uses TRBV28 and TRBJ2-7; D perhaps matches TRBD2 (5 bases). This CDR3 is built from 15 residues. V was pared by 6 bases and J by 3 bases, with 18 bases between. Looked up from germline, CDR1 is MDHEN and CDR2 is SYDVKM. The CDR3 loop is CASSEIGAEGYEQYF. In nucleotides, the CDR3 is TGTGCCAGCAGCGAAATCGGAGCGGAAGGCTACGAGCAGTACTTC.

The J gene is TRBJ2-1, the V gene TRBV9; 7 bases fit TRBD2. This CDR3 contains 16 residues. V lost 1 base to trimming and J lost 0 bases; unmatched junction nucleotides: 4. Per the germline V gene, CDR1 is SGDLS and CDR2 is YYNGEE. The CDR3 here is CASSVWREGSYNEQFF. The CDR3 region has the DNA TGTGCCAGCAGCGTATGGAGGGAGGGCTCCTACAATGAGCAGTTCTTC. The whole variable domain, remainder taken from reference TRBV9 and TRBJ2-1, is DSGVTQTPKHLITATGQRVTLRCSPRSGDLSVYWYQQSLDQGLQFLIQYYNGEERAKGNILERFSAQQFPDLHSELNLSSLELGDSALYFCASSVWREGSYNEQFFGPGTRLTVL.

This clone was seen just once. This rearrangement joins TRBV5-6 to TRBJ1-1; D gene ambiguous. With 2 bases removed from V and 7 bases from J, the gap between germline ends came to 12 bases. The CDR3 is 13 residues long. Germline values: CDR1 SGHDT, CDR2 YYEEEE. CDR3 sequence reads: CASSFRRVGEAFF. The CDR3 DNA is TGTGCCAGCAGCTTCCGACGAGTCGGTGAAGCTTTCTTT.

This clone has just one count. The V gene is TRBV28, the J gene TRBJ1-2, with 7 bases aligning to TRBD1. Germline V gives CDR1 MDHEN, CDR2 SYDVKM. Losses at the gene ends were 7 bases for V and 5 bases for J; bases not matched to a gene: 13. CDR3 length: 15 residues. CDR3 region: CASTSGGTELYGYTF. The CDR3 DNA reads as TGTGCCAGCACATCAGGGGGGACAGAACTTTATGGCTACACCTTC.

CDR3 DNA: TGTGCCAGCAGTTACTGGGCAAGTGAGGATGAAAAACTGTTTTTT. It codes for CASSYWASEDEKLFF. The rearrangement joins TRBV6-6 to TRBJ1-4; unclear D gene. Trimming cost V 1 base and J 6 bases, with 12 bases left between them. The CDR3 is 15 residues long. From germline, CDR1 is MNHNY and CDR2 SVGAGI (reference sequence).

The chain uses TRBV5-6 and TRBJ1-2; the D is unclear. This CDR3 comprises 13 residues. The V end was cut by 0 bases, the J end by 4 bases, with 7 bases between. CDR1 SGHDT and CDR2 YYEEEE come from the germline V gene. The CDR3 here is CASSLVASYGYTF. The DNA of the CDR3 is TGTGCCAGCAGCTTGGTTGCCAGCTATGGCTACACCTTC.

The CDR3 DNA is TGTGCCAGTAGTGGAGGAGCGGGAGTCTCAGATACGCAGTATTTT. Translation gives CASSGGAGVSDTQYF. The rearrangement links TRBV19 to TRBJ2-3, with 8 bases matching TRBD2. Germline CDR1 is LNHDA and CDR2 is SQIVND (reference sequence). This CDR3 comprises 15 residues. V gave up 5 bases and J gave up 4 bases; unmatched junction bases: 8. Together with reference TRBV19 and TRBJ2-3, the CDR3 gives the full variable domain: DGGITQSPKYLFRKEGQNVTLSCEQNLNHDAMYWYRQDPGQGLRLIYYSQIVNDFQKGDIAEGYSVSREKKESFPLTVTSAQKNPTAFYLCASSGGAGVSDTQYFGPGTRLTVL.

V is TRBV28 and J is TRBJ1-2; TRBD1 agrees at 7 bases. The CDR3 runs 15 residues. V dropped 2 bases and J dropped 0; count of bases not matched to a gene: 3. Germline CDR1 and CDR2: MDHEN and SYDVKM. The CDR3 here is CASSLGRGANYGYTF. Written as DNA, the CDR3 is TGTGCCAGCAGTTTAGGCAGGGGGGCTAACTATGGCTACACCTTC.